A few counts support the clone carrying this T cell receptor beta chain. The sequencing template was cDNA reverse transcribed from extracted RNA. Libraries were prepared by immunoSEQ multiplex PCR; TCRdb keeps only in-frame clonotypes and omits some of them. The table has about 140,000 clones, about 47% seen once. These data are taken from a study of CD8+ T cells in alopecia areata. The CDR3 is 14 amino acids. The germline V gene encodes CDR1 SGDLS and CDR2 YYNGEE. The V end lost 1 base, the J end lost 1 base, and 8 bases lay between the germline ends. From alopecia areata patients, lesional scalp punch biopsies and peripheral blood were collected.

The TCR was taken from a human donor with alopecia areata. The chain employs TRBV9 and TRBJ2-5; D gene unclear. The sample here was CD4+ T cells sorted from blood, taken at week 0. CDR3 in amino acids: CASSVMSAQETQYF. The CDR3 bases are TGTGCCAGCAGCGTAATGTCAGCCCAAGAGACCCAGTACTTC.